Sequencing of this TCR beta chain was carried out in a study of T cell changes during pregnancy in multiple sclerosis. The CDR3 is 13 amino acids. V gave up 9 bases and J gave up 4 bases, with 13 bases separating them. Germline-derived CDR1 and CDR2 are MNHEY and SVGAGI. The data were produced by immunoSEQ multiplex PCR, yet TCRdb's version contains in-frame clones alone and is incomplete. The sample lists approximately 52,000 clones, 85% to 95% occurring once. The gene calls are TRBV6-5 and TRBJ1-5, with a tentative D call TRBD1 (6 bases). The TCR comes from a female donor with multiple sclerosis, enrolled in a pregnancy study. The material sequenced was CD4+ T cells from peripheral blood mononuclear cells, taken in the third trimester of pregnancy. The CDR3 protein is CASGGAPNQPQHF. In DNA form, the CDR3 reads TGTGCCAGTGGGGGGGCGCCGAATCAGCCCCAGCATTTT.